The present T cell receptor (beta chain) was sequenced within a study of T-cell memory formation after mild COVID-19. Notes on the study in general: CD8+ contracting clones occupied EMRA, while CD4+ ones occupied mainly CM and EM.

As regards this clonotype: Its antigen is undetermined.

TCR alpha and TCR beta cDNA libraries with sample barcodes and UMIs came from 5'RACE using constant-segment primers. TCRdb reanalysed the 5' RACE reads using MiXCR and keeps one entry per CDR3 protein. The sample consists of hundreds of thousands of distinct CDR3 sequences, roughly 25% of them appearing once. The CDR3 runs 15 residues. V lost 0 bases and J lost 2, with 9 bases in between. Germline V gene sequence: CDR1 SGHKS, CDR2 YYEKEE (reference sequence). The chain recombines TRBV5-5 with TRBJ1-3; TRBD1 is a possible D gene (6 bases). This sequence was found in an adult woman who had mild COVID-19 (a few samples of this study predate the infection). Cell type and time point are not known. Material: PBMCs or a T cell subset sorted from them (not recorded which). The CDR3 DNA is TGTGCCAGCAGCTTGGCCAGGGGCACTGGAAACACCATATATTTT. Its translation is CASSLARGTGNTIYF. The variable domain in full, with the rest retrieved from reference TRBV5-5 and TRBJ1-3, is DAGVTQSPTHLIKTRGQQVTLRCSPISGHKSVSWYQQVLGQGPQFIFQYYEKEERGRGNFPDRFSARQFPNYSSELNVNALLLGDSALYLCASSLARGTGNTIYFGEGSWLTVV.